The T cell receptor beta chain under discussion was sequenced for a study of blood T cell repertoires in COVID-19. Study background: Samples taken during acute and convalescent COVID-19 were collected in the United States, Italy and Spain. Sample material is recorded as cDNA or gDNA derived from T cells, B-cell-depleted T cells, or PBMCs.

Trimming stripped 7 bases from V and 0 bases from J, with 7 bases between. CDR1 and CDR2 from the germline V gene are MNHEY and SMNVEV (reference sequence). This CDR3 spans 13 amino acids. In the authors' workflow: Counts of nucleated cells, estimated from reference gene primer amplification, were obtained. Assay: immunoSEQ multiplex PCR; the TCRdb copy retains only in-frame clones and omits some. V and J calls and clone size follow that table, whereas D and trimming were derived from the DNA. The data show 25,000 to 35,000 clones, about two thirds seen once. This chain links TRBV27 with TRBJ1-3; no clear D. This clonotype originated in a boy aged 2-15 years with active or convalescent COVID-19. Sequencing used peripheral blood. The DNA of the CDR3 is TGTGCCAGCACCCTTCGCTCTGGAAACACCATATATTTT. Encoded protein: CASTLRSGNTIYF.